These 28 T cell receptor beta chains were sequenced from one sample in a study of blood T cell repertoires in COVID-19. The table came from immunoSEQ multiplex PCR; TCRdb's copy has only in-frame clones and leaves some out. The profile shows 95,000 to 150,000 clones, roughly four fifths of them singletons. The sequenced sample consisted of peripheral blood. Source of these receptors: a woman between 65 and 79 years old with acute or convalescent COVID-19.

This clone was recorded once. This rearrangement joins TRBV7-2 to TRBJ2-7; D possibly corresponds to TRBD2 (7 bases). CDR3 length: 16 residues. Germline V gene sequence: CDR1 SGHTA, CDR2 FQGNSA. Trimming left V 0 bases short and J 3 bases short, with 15 bases between. The CDR3, as DNA: TGTGCCAGCAGCTTAGCTGCACCGCGGGGGCACTACGAGCAGTACTTC. Translated: CASSLAAPRGHYEQYF.

The V gene is TRBV7-2, the J gene TRBJ1-5, with a tentative D call TRBD1 (6 bases). The germline V gene has CDR1 SGHTA and CDR2 FQGNSA. V lost 5 bases and J 3 bases, leaving 8 bases between the germline ends. The CDR3 has 13 residues. In DNA form, the CDR3 reads TGTGCCAGCAGCCGGACAGTCAATCAGCCCCAGCATTTT. Its protein product is CASSRTVNQPQHF. Looking up the rest from reference TRBV7-2 and TRBJ1-5 gives the full variable domain: GAGVSQSPSNKVTEKGKDVELRCDPISGHTALYWYRQSLGQGLEFLIYFQGNSAPDKSGLPSDRFSAERTGGSVSTLTIQRTQQEDSAVYLCASSRTVNQPQHFGDGTRLSIL.

V usage is TRBV5-1 and J usage is TRBJ1-3; D uncertain. This CDR3 has 14 residues. Germline V gives CDR1 SGHRS, CDR2 YFSETQ. Trimming pared 0 bases from V and 4 bases from J, leaving 8 bases between. For the CDR3, the DNA is TGCGCCAGCAGCTTGGGGAGTGGAGGAAACACCATATATTTT. This codes for CASSLGSGGNTIYF.

This clone was recorded at least ten times. This chain links TRBV7-9 with TRBJ2-2, with 8 nucleotides matching TRBD2. The CDR3 extends over 15 amino acids. Germline V gene sequence: CDR1 SEHNR, CDR2 FQNEAQ (reference sequence). V lost 0 bases to trimming and J lost 6 bases; unmatched junction nucleotides: 3. The CDR3 region has the DNA TGTGCCAGCAGCTTAGCTAGCGGGGCCGCCGGGGAGCTGTTTTTT. This codes for CASSLASGAAGELFF.

This chain connects TRBV5-6 to TRBJ2-5, with 8 bases matching TRBD2. The CDR3 covers 15 residues. V gave up 4 bases and J gave up 4 bases; unmatched junction bases: 9. Germline V gene lookup returns CDR1 SGHDT and CDR2 YYEEEE. The CDR3 region is CASSPRGGISETQYF. CDR3 in DNA: TGTGCCAGCAGCCCCCGGGGGGGGATATCAGAGACCCAGTACTTC.

This chain uses TRBV7-9 with TRBJ1-3; tentative D call: TRBD1 (6 bases). CDR3 length equals 14 residues. CDR1 is SEHNR, CDR2 FQNEAQ, per germline (reference sequence). With 1 base removed from V and 8 bases from J, the gap between germline ends came to 12 bases. This CDR3 is CASSLGQDRDTIYF. The CDR3 DNA sequence: TGTGCCAGCAGCTTAGGACAGGACAGAGACACCATATATTTT. Drawing the rest from reference TRBV7-9 and TRBJ1-3, the complete variable domain is DTGVSQNPRHKITKRGQNVTFRCDPISEHNRLYWYRQTLGQGPEFLTYFQNEAQLEKSRLLSDRFSAERPKGSFSTLEIQRTEQGDSAMYLCASSLGQDRDTIYFGEGSWLTVV.

This chain connects TRBV5-4 to TRBJ1-6, with 10 nucleotides matching TRBD1. V was pared by 3 bases and J by 5 bases, with 5 bases of the junction left unmatched. In germline, CDR1 is SGHNT, CDR2 YYREEE (reference sequence). The CDR3 runs to 16 residues. The CDR3 reads CASSWDRGVNNSPLHF. The CDR3 nucleotides are TGTGCCAGCAGCTGGGACAGGGGTGTAAATAATTCACCCCTCCACTTT.

The V call is TRBV7-3, the J call TRBJ2-5, with D maybe TRBD1 (5 bases). Germline V gives CDR1 SGHTA, CDR2 FQGTGA. The CDR3 runs 14 residues. The V end lost 5 bases, the J end lost 0 bases, and 10 bases lay between the germline ends. CDR3 protein: CASSLTGDQETQYF. CDR3 sequence (DNA): TGTGCCAGCAGCCTTACAGGAGACCAAGAGACCCAGTACTTC.

This clone was seen only a few times. The gene calls are TRBV3-1 (or the pseudogene TRBV3-2) and TRBJ1-5, with 8 positions matching TRBD1. The germline V gene has CDR1 LGHDT and CDR2 YNNKEL (reference sequence). The CDR3 has 15 amino acids. Losses at the gene ends were 4 bases for V and 4 bases for J; bases not matched to a gene: 6. DNA of the CDR3: TGTGCCAGCAGCCCCGGGACAGGCGGTAATCAGCCCCAGCATTTT. Translated: CASSPGTGGNQPQHF.

This rearrangement joins TRBV2 to TRBJ2-5; 12 nucleotides agree with TRBD2. With V trimmed by 6 bases and J by 5 bases, 10 bases remained unmatched. The germline V gene has CDR1 SNHLY and CDR2 FYNNEI. The CDR3 is 16 residues long. The CDR3 spells CASSTHPGTSGETQYF. In nucleotides, the CDR3 is TGTGCCAGCAGCACACATCCCGGGACTAGCGGGGAGACCCAGTACTTC.

The chain joins TRBV13 to TRBJ1-2, with 8 nucleotides matching TRBD1. Losses at the gene ends were 0 bases for V and 2 bases for J; bases not matched to a gene: 11. Germline loops: CDR1 PRHDT, CDR2 FYEKMQ (reference sequence). This CDR3 has 18 amino acids. This chain's CDR3 is CASSLGSPGQGRNYGYTF. The CDR3 DNA follows: TGTGCCAGCAGCTTAGGCAGTCCCGGACAGGGCAGAAACTATGGCTACACCTTC.

The J gene is TRBJ2-5, the V gene TRBV11-3; D may be TRBD1 (5 bases). V dropped 5 bases and J dropped 5 bases, with 24 bases sitting between them. CDR1 and CDR2 from the germline V gene are SGHNT and YENEEA. The CDR3 is 17 amino acids. The DNA of the CDR3 is TGTGCCAGCAGCCGAGGTAGCTCTCCTACAGGAATCGAGACCCAGTACTTC. Amino acid sequence: CASSRGSSPTGIETQYF.

The chain employs TRBV2 and TRBJ2-1, with 9 nucleotides matching TRBD1. Per the germline V gene, CDR1 is SNHLY and CDR2 is FYNNEI. The CDR3 runs to 14 residues. V lost 3 bases and J lost 7; bases outside the gene matches: 4. CDR3 DNA: TGTGCCAGCAGTGACCAACAGGGGGCAAATGAGCAGTTCTTC. Translated: CASSDQQGANEQFF.

This clone was seen a few times. The CDR3 coding sequence is TGTGCCAGCAGTTACGGACAGGGGACTCAGCCCCAGCATTTT. It is translated as CASSYGQGTQPQHF. The J gene is TRBJ1-5, the V gene TRBV6-5; 9 bases fit TRBD1. The ends lost 2 bases at V and 6 bases at J; junction bases unmatched: 2. Germline CDR1 is MNHEY and CDR2 is SVGAGI. The CDR3 runs 14 residues.

The rearrangement joins TRBV6-2 or TRBV6-3 to TRBJ2-1, with D possibly matching TRBD1 (6 bases). CDR1 is MNHEY and CDR2 is SVGEGT in the germline V gene. The CDR3 is 19 residues long. Between the trimmed V and J ends, which lost 2 bases and 0 bases, there was a span of 20 bases. The CDR3 reads CASSYPGTLGASSYNEQFF. The CDR3 DNA follows: TGTGCCAGCAGTTACCCCGGGACATTGGGGGCCAGCTCCTACAATGAGCAGTTCTTC.

V gene TRBV29-1 combines with J gene TRBJ2-1; 9 bases line up with TRBD1. V lost 6 bases to trimming and J lost 8 bases; unmatched junction nucleotides: 2. The CDR3 runs 11 residues. CDR1 SQVTM and CDR2 ANQGSEA come from the germline V gene. The CDR3 region is CSVGQGYEQFF. Here the CDR3 DNA reads TGCAGCGTAGGACAGGGGTATGAGCAGTTCTTC.

The genes are TRBV7-4 and TRBJ1-1; 9 bases agree with TRBD1. Trimming at V came to 1 base and at J to 6 bases, leaving 9 bases not matched to a gene. The CDR3 is 16 residues long. Germline CDR1 SGHVT, CDR2 SQSDAQ. The CDR3 protein is CASSLEQGAHAAEAFF. The CDR3 DNA is TGTGCCAGCAGCTTAGAACAGGGGGCGCATGCGGCTGAAGCTTTCTTT.

CDR3: CASSPLRPGLRDTEAFF. DNA of the CDR3: TGTGCCAGCAGCCCACTGCGGCCTGGACTAAGGGACACTGAAGCTTTCTTT. The chain employs TRBV4-2 and TRBJ1-1; D is unresolved. V lost 4 bases to trimming and J lost 3 bases, with 21 bases between them. CDR3 length equals 17 residues. Germline-derived CDR1 and CDR2 are LGHNA and YNFKEQ.

The chain couples TRBV19 to TRBJ1-1; 10 bases are a match to TRBD1. The germline gives CDR1 LNHDA, CDR2 SQIVND (reference sequence). Unmatched junction bases numbered 14, after V lost 8 bases and J lost 8 bases. The CDR3 loop spans 15 amino acids. The CDR3 region is CASRDAGTGASEAFF. CDR3 sequence (DNA): TGTGCCAGTCGAGACGCCGGGACAGGGGCTTCCGAAGCTTTCTTT.

The chain recombines TRBV9 with TRBJ2-1; D gene unclear. Germline V CDR1 and CDR2: SGDLS, YYNGEE. Trimming took 0 bases from V and 4 from J, leaving 11 bases between them. The CDR3 sequence is 15 residues long. CDR3 sequence: CASSVGRNSYNEQFF. The CDR3 DNA sequence: TGTGCCAGCAGCGTAGGACGGAACAGTTACAATGAGCAGTTCTTC. The full variable domain, in which reference TRBV9 and TRBJ2-1 provide the parts outside the CDR3, is DSGVTQTPKHLITATGQRVTLRCSPRSGDLSVYWYQQSLDQGLQFLIQYYNGEERAKGNILERFSAQQFPDLHSELNLSSLELGDSALYFCASSVGRNSYNEQFFGPGTRLTVL.

The rearrangement links TRBV3-1 (or the pseudogene TRBV3-2) to TRBJ2-2, with 7 positions matching TRBD1. V shed 2 bases, J shed 1 base, and the junction held 7 bases outside the gene matches. The CDR3 has 17 amino acids. Germline V gene lookup returns CDR1 LGHDT and CDR2 YNNKEL (reference sequence). Written as DNA, the CDR3 is TGTGCCAGCAGCCAACTTCCGGGACAGAAGAACACCGGGGAGCTGTTTTTT. Translation: CASSQLPGQKNTGELFF.

The chain combines TRBV7-6 with TRBJ2-5; 9 nucleotides line up with TRBD2. The J segment lost 2 bases and the V segment lost 2 bases, leaving 12 bases of the junction unmatched. CDR3 length: 18 amino acids. Per the germline V gene, CDR1 is SGHVS and CDR2 is FNYEAQ. The CDR3 nucleotides are TGTGCCAGCAGCTTAAGGCCGGGTAGCGGGGGCTATCAAGAGACCCAGTACTTC. It translates to CASSLRPGSGGYQETQYF.

For the CDR3, the DNA is TGTGCCAGCAGCTTAGCGTATTTTAGCACAGATACGCAGTATTTT. Translating gives CASSLAYFSTDTQYF. The chain couples TRBV11-2 to TRBJ2-3; no clear D. V lost 1 base and J lost 0, with 8 bases in between. This CDR3 comprises 15 residues. Germline values: CDR1 SGHAT, CDR2 FQNNGV.

This clone is a singleton in its sample. Relative to the germline gene, one junction end is altered; a read error may explain this. V usage is TRBV5-1 and J usage is TRBJ2-5; D remains unclear. The CDR3 spans 16 residues. In germline, CDR1 is SGHRS, CDR2 YFSETQ. The CDR3 DNA reads TGCGCCAGCAGCTTGGTGACCCCATTACAATCAGAGGCCCAGTACTTC. It specifies CASSLVTPLQSEAQYF.

This chain links TRBV6-6 with TRBJ2-7, with D perhaps matching TRBD1 (5 bases). The V end was cut by 4 bases, the J end by 2 bases, with 9 bases between. Germline loops: CDR1 MNHNY, CDR2 SVGAGI (reference sequence). The CDR3 runs 13 residues. The CDR3 sequence: CASSLDSAYEQYV. The CDR3 nucleotides read TGTGCCAGCAGTTTAGACAGTGCCTACGAGCAGTACGTC.

Here the CDR3 reads CASRNLLASGGKETQYF. Written as DNA, the CDR3 is TGCGCCAGCAGAAACTTGCTCGCGAGCGGGGGGAAAGAGACCCAGTACTTC. The V and J genes are TRBV5-1 and TRBJ2-5; 9 bases agree with TRBD2. After removal of 5 bases from V and 3 bases from J, the junction contained 14 bases not matched to a gene. Germline V gene lookup returns CDR1 SGHRS and CDR2 YFSETQ. There are 17 residues in the CDR3. The full variable domain, in which reference TRBV5-1 and TRBJ2-5 provide the parts outside the CDR3, is KAGVTQTPRYLIKTRGQQVTLSCSPISGHRSVSWYQQTPGQGLQFLFEYFSETQRNKGNFPGRFSGRQFSNSRSEMNVSTLELGDSALYLCASRNLLASGGKETQYFGPGTRLLVL.

The chain uses TRBV7-9 and TRBJ1-2, with no clear D. The V and J ends lost 2 bases and 1 base respectively, with 8 bases between them. This CDR3 is 14 amino acids long. The germline V gene encodes CDR1 SEHNR and CDR2 FQNEAQ (reference sequence). The CDR3 DNA is TGTGCCAGCAGCTTATTGGGCAGTAACTATGGCTACACCTTC. Translation gives CASSLLGSNYGYTF.

The chain has TRBV18 and TRBJ2-3; D uncertain. The germline gives CDR1 KGHSH, CDR2 LQKENI. V lost 3 bases to trimming and J lost 6 bases, with 16 bases between them. The CDR3 spans 15 residues. The DNA for the CDR3 is TGTGCCAGCTCACCCCTAAGCCCTCCTAAGGATACGCAGTATTTT. Residues: CASSPLSPPKDTQYF.